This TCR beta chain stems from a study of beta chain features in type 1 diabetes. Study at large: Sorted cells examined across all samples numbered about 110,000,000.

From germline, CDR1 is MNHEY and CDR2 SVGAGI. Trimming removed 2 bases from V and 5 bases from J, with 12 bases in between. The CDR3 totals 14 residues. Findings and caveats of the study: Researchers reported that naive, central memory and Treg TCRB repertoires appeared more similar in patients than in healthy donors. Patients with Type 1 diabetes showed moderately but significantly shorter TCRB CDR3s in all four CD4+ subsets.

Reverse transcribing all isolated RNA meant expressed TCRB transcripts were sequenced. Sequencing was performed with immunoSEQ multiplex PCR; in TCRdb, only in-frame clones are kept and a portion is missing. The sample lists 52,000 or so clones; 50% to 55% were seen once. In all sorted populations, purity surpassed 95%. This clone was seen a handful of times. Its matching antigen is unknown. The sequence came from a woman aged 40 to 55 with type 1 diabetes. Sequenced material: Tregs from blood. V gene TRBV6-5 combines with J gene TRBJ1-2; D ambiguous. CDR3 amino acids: CASSYRPKEYGYTF. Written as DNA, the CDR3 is TGTGCCAGCAGTTACAGGCCCAAGGAGTATGGCTACACCTTC.